This T cell receptor (beta chain) was recorded in a study of cytomegalovirus exposure and HLA in healthy donors. Study in general: The platform used for the roughly 130 validation repertoires matched that of the 650 to 750 first-cohort repertoires, a later analysis reported.

TCRdb's table, derived via immunoSEQ multiplex PCR, lists solely in-frame clones and lacks some. The data contain some 83,000 clones, roughly 94% of them seen just once; the ten biggest clones take up approximately 2.1%. This receptor was taken from a woman under 30 in good health and CMV-seronegative. Specimen: PBMCs.

CDR3 nucleotides: TGTGCCAGCAGTTCCCCAGGGGCCGGGGACTATGGCTACACCTTC. The encoded protein is CASSSPGAGDYGYTF. The chain has TRBV27 and TRBJ1-2; tentative D call: TRBD1 (6 bases). V was clipped by 4 bases and J by 3 bases, with 15 bases between them. The CDR3 sequence is 15 residues long. Per the germline V gene, CDR1 is MNHEY and CDR2 is SMNVEV (reference sequence).